This T cell receptor (beta chain) was sequenced during a study of CD8 T cells in ankylosing spondylitis. Broader study findings: The authors reported significant enrichment of disease-linked clones in matched ankylosing spondylitis synovial fluid. One TCR beta motif, made up of under ten highly homologous variants, appeared characteristic of ankylosing spondylitis blood. Previous work reported some of these motif variants in the synovial fluid and blood of reactive arthritis.

V lost 1 base, J lost 8 bases, and 12 bases lay in between. This CDR3 comprises 14 residues. Germline V gene sequence: CDR1 DFQATT, CDR2 SNEGSKA (reference sequence). This clonotype was detected only a few times. Its target is not known. With molecular barcodes, quantitative 5'-RACE was used to make the TCR beta libraries. TCRdb analysed the 5' RACE reads with MiXCR anew, one entry per CDR3 protein. In the table there are some 92,000 distinct CDR3 sequences, approximately 30% of which are singletons. Material: blood, either unsorted or a sorted T cell fraction (not recorded which). This rearrangement joins TRBV20-1 to TRBJ1-6; the D gene is possibly TRBD1 (5 bases). This sequence was found in a male donor with ankylosing spondylitis or in good health (not recorded which). CDR3 amino acids: CSARGGQGDSPLHF. In DNA form, the CDR3 reads TGCAGTGCTAGAGGAGGGCAGGGTGATTCACCCCTCCACTTT.